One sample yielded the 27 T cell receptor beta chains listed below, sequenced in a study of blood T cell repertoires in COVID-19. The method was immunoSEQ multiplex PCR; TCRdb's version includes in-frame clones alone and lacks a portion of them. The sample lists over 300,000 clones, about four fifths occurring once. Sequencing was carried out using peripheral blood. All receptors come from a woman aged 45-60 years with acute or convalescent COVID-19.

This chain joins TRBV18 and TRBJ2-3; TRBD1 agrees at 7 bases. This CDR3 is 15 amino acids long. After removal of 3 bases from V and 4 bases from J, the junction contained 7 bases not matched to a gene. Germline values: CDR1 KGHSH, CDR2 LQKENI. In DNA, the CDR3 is TGTGCCAGCTCACCGCGAACAGGGGATCCAGATACGCAGTATTTT. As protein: CASSPRTGDPDTQYF. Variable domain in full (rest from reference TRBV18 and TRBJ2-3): NAGVMQNPRHLVRRRGQEARLRCSPMKGHSHVYWYRQLPEEGLKFMVYLQKENIIDESGMPKERFSAEFPKEGPSILRIQQVVRGDSAAYFCASSPRTGDPDTQYFGPGTRLTVL.

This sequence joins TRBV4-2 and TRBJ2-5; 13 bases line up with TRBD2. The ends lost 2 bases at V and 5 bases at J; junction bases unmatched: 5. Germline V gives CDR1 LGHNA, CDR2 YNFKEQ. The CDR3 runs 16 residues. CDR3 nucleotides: TGTGCCAGCAGCCAAACGGGGACTAGCGGGAAGGAGACCCAGTACTTC. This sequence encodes CASSQTGTSGKETQYF.

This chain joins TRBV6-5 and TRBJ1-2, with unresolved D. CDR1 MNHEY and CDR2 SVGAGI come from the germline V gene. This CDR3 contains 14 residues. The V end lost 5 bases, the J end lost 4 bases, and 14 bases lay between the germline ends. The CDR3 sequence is CASSPLGSPYGYTF. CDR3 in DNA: TGTGCCAGCAGTCCCCTCGGGAGTCCCTATGGCTACACCTTC.

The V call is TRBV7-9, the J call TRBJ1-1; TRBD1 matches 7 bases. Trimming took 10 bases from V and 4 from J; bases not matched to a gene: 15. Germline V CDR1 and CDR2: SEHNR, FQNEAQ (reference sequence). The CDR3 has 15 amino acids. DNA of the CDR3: TGTGCCATACTGACAGGGCCAGAAGTGGGCACTGAAGCTTTCTTT. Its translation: CAILTGPEVGTEAFF.

Here the CDR3 DNA reads TGTGCCAGATTTAATGCCCGACAGAGTTCCTACGAGCAGTACGTC. Amino acids: CARFNARQSSYEQYV. The chain joins TRBV21-1 to TRBJ2-7; the table assigns TRBD1, which was not confirmed against the DNA. TRBV21-1 is a pseudogene segment. The CDR3 length is 15 residues.

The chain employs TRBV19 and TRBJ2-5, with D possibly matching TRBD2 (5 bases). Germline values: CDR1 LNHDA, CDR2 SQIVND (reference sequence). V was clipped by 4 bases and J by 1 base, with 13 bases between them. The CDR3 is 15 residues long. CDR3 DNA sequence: TGTGCCAGTAGTAGGGGTTCGGGGTCCCAAGAGACCCAGTACTTC. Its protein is CASSRGSGSQETQYF. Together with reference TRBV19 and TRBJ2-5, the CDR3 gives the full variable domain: DGGITQSPKYLFRKEGQNVTLSCEQNLNHDAMYWYRQDPGQGLRLIYYSQIVNDFQKGDIAEGYSVSREKKESFPLTVTSAQKNPTAFYLCASSRGSGSQETQYFGPGTRLLVL.

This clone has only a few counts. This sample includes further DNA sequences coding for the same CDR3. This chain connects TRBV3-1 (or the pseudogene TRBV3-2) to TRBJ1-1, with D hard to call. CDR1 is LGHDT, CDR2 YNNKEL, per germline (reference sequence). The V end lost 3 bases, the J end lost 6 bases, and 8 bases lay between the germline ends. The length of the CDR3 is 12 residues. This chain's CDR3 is CASSQGSAEAFF. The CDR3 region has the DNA TGTGCCAGCAGCCAGGGGAGTGCTGAAGCTTTCTTT.

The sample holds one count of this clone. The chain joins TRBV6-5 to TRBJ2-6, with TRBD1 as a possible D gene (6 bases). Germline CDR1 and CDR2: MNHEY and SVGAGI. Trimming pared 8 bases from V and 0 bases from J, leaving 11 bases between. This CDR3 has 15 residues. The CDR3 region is CASVDRRSGANVLTF. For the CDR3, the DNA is TGTGCCAGCGTTGACAGGCGCTCTGGGGCCAACGTCCTGACTTTC.

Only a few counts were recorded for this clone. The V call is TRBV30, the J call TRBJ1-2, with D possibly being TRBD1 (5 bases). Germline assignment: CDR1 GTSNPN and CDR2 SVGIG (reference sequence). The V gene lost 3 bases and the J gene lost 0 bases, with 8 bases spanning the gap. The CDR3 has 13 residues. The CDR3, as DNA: TGTGCCTGGAGACAGGATTCTAACTATGGCTACACCTTC. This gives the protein CAWRQDSNYGYTF.

The CDR3 DNA reads as TGCGCCAGCAGCCCCCGGGACAGTGGGGACACCATATATTTT. Translated: CASSPRDSGDTIYF. The gene calls are TRBV5-1 and TRBJ1-3, with TRBD1 identical over 7 bases. With 4 bases clipped from V and 8 bases from J, the junction kept 9 bases outside the gene matches. The CDR3 is 14 amino acids. Germline V gene lookup returns CDR1 SGHRS and CDR2 YFSETQ.

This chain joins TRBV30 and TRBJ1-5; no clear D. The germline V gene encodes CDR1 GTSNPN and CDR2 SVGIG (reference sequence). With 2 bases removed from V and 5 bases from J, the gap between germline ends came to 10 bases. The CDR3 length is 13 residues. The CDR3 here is CAWSLREDQPQHF. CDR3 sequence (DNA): TGTGCCTGGAGTCTGCGGGAGGATCAGCCCCAGCATTTT.

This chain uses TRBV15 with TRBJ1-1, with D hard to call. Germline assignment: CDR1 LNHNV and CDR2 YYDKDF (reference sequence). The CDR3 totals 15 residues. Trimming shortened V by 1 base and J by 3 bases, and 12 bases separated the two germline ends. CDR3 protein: CATSRAETDYTEAFF. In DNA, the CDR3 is TGTGCCACCAGCAGAGCAGAAACCGATTACACTGAAGCTTTCTTT.

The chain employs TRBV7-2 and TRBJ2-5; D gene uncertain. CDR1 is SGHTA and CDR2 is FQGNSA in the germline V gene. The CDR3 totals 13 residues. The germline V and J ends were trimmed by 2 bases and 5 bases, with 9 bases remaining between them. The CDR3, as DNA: TGTGCCAGCAGCTTAACTTCTTGGGAGACCCAGTACTTC. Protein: CASSLTSWETQYF.

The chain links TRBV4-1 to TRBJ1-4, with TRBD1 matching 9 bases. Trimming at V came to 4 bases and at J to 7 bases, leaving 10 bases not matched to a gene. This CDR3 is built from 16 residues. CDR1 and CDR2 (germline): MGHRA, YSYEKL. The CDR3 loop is CASSPADRGFGEKLFF. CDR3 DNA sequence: TGCGCCAGCAGCCCCGCGGACAGGGGTTTTGGTGAAAAACTGTTTTTT.

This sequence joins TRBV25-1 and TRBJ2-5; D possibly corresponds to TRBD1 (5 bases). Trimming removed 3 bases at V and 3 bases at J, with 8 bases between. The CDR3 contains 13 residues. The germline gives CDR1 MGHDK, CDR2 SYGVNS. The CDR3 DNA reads TGTGCCAGCAGTGAGGGCAGGGAAGAGACCCAGTACTTC. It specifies CASSEGREETQYF.

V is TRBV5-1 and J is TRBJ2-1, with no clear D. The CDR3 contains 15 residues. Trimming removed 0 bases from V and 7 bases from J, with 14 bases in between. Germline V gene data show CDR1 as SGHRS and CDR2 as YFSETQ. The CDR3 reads CASSLVPPEENEQFF. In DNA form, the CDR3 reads TGCGCCAGCAGCTTGGTACCCCCCGAGGAGAATGAGCAGTTCTTC.

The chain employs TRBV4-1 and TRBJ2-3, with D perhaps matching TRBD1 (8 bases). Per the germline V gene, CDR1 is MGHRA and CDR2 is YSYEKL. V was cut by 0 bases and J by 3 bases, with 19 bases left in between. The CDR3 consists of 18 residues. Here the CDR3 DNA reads TGCGCCAGCAGCCAAGAAGAACAGGGGGGGGGCATTACAGATACGCAGTATTTT. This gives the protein CASSQEEQGGGITDTQYF.

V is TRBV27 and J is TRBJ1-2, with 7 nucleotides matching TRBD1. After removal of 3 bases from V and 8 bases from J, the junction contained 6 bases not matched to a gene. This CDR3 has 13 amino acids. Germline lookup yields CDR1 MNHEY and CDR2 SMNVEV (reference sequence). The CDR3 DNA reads TGTGCCAGCAGTTTGAGACAGGGCGGCGGCTACACCTTC. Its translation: CASSLRQGGGYTF.

This CDR3 is CASSRDRVIANTGELFF. The CDR3 nucleotides are TGTGCCAGCTCAAGGGACAGGGTGATTGCGAACACCGGGGAGCTGTTTTTT. This chain uses TRBV18 with TRBJ2-2; 9 positions agree with TRBD1. With 5 bases clipped from V and 0 bases from J, the junction kept 7 bases outside the gene matches. Germline lookup yields CDR1 KGHSH and CDR2 LQKENI. The CDR3 sequence is 17 residues long.

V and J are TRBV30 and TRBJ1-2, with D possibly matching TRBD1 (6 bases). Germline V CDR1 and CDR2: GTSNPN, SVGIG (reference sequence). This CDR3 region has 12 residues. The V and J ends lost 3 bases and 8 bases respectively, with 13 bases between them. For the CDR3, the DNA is TGTGCCTGGAGAGAACAGGGCTCAGGCTACACCTTC. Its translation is CAWREQGSGYTF.

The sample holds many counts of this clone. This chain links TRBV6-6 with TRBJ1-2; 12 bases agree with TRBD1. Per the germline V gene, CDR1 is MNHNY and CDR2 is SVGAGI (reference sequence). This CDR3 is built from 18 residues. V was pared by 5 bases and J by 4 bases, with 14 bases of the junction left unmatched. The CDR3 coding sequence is TGTGCCAGCAGTCCCGGGACAGGGGGCGCGATTAGGTCCTATGGCTACACCTTC. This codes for CASSPGTGGAIRSYGYTF.

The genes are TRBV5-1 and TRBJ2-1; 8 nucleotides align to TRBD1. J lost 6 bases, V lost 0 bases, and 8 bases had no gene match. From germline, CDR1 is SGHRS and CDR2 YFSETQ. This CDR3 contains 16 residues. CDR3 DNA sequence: TGCGCCAGCAGCTTGGTGTTGGGACAGGTGGCCAATGAGCAGTTCTTC. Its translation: CASSLVLGQVANEQFF.

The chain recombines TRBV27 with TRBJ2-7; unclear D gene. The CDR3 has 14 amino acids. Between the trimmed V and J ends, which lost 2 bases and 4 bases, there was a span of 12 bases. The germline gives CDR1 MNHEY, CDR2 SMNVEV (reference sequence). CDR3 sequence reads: CASSLRSGQYEQYF. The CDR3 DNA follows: TGTGCCAGCAGTTTAAGGTCAGGCCAGTACGAGCAGTACTTC.

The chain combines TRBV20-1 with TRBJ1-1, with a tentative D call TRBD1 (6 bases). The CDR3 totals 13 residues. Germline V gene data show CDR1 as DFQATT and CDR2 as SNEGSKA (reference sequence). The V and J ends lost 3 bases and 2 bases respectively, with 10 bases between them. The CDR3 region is CSASRTANTEAFF. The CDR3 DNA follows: TGCAGTGCTAGTCGGACAGCCAACACTGAAGCTTTCTTT.

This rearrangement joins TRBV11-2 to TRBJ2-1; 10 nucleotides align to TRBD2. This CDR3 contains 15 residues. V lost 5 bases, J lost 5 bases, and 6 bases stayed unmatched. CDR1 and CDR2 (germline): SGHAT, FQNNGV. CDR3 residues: CASSPGTSAHNEQFF. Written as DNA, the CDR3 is TGTGCCAGCAGCCCAGGGACTAGCGCCCACAATGAGCAGTTCTTC. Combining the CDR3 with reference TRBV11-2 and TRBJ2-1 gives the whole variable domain EAGVAQSPRYKIIEKRQSVAFWCNPISGHATLYWYQQILGQGPKLLIQFQNNGVVDDSQLPKDRFSAERLKGVDSTLKIQPAKLEDSAVYLCASSPGTSAHNEQFFGPGTRLTVL.

CDR3 in DNA: TGTGCCAGCAGCATGGACCGGGACAGGGTCAACTACGAGCAGTACGTC. Protein: CASSMDRDRVNYEQYV. This chain joins TRBV5-6 and TRBJ2-7; 9 bases align to TRBD1. V gave up 4 bases and J gave up 3 bases; unmatched junction bases: 11. The CDR3 has 16 residues. Germline assignment: CDR1 SGHDT and CDR2 YYEEEE.

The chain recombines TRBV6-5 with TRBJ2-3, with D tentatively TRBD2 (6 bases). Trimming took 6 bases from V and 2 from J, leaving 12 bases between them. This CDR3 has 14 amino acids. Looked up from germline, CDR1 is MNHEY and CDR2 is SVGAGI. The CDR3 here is CASSRGSFTDTQYF. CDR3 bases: TGTGCCAGCAGCCGGGGGAGTTTCACAGATACGCAGTATTTT.